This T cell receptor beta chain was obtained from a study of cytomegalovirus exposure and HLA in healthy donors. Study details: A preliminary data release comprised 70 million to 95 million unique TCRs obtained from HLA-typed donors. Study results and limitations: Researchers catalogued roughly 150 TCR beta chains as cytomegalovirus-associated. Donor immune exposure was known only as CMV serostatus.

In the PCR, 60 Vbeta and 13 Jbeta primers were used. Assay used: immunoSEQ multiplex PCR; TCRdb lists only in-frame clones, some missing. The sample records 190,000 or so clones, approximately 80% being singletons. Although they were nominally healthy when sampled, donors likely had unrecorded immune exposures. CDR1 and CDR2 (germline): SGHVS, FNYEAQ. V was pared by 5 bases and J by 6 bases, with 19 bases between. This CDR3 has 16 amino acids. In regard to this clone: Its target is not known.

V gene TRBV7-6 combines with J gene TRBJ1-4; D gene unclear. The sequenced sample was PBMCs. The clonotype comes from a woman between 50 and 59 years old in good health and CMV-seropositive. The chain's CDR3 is CASSLMRAASHEKLFF. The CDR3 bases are TGTGCCAGCAGCCTCATGAGGGCGGCCAGCCATGAAAAACTGTTTTTT.